This T cell receptor (beta chain) stems from a study of graft-versus-host responses after intestinal transplantation. As concerns this clone: Its antigen is unidentified.

The method was immunoSEQ multiplex PCR; TCRdb's version includes in-frame clones alone and lacks a portion of them. The sample yields 15,000 to 20,000 clones, about 80% seen once. Study-wide results and limits: Declining HvG levels early post-transplant were linked to peak circulating GvH clone levels. Recipient marrow showed GvH clones, some seen first in ileum or blood.

This CDR3 is built from 11 residues. CDR1 is MNHEY and CDR2 is SMNVEV in the germline V gene (reference sequence). Trimming cost V 6 bases and J 3 bases, with 5 bases left between them. The receptor was derived from a human patient who received an intestinal transplant, so some T cells may come from the graft donor. The sample in question was PBMCs, obtained 14 days after transplant. The chain couples TRBV27 to TRBJ2-5; D not certain. CDR3 residues: CASSAKETQYF. In nucleotides, the CDR3 is TGTGCCAGCAGCGCTAAAGAGACCCAGTACTTC.